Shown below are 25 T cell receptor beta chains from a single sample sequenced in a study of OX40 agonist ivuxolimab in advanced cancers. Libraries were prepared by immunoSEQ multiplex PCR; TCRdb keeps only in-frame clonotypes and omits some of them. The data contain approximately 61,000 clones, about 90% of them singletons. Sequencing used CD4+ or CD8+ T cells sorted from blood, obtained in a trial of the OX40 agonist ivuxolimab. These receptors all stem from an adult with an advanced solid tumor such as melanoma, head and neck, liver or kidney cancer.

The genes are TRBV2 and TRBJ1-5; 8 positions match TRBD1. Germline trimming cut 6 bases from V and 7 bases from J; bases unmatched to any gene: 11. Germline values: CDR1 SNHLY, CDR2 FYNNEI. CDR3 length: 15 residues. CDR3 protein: CASSLQTGVSQPQHF. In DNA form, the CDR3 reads TGTGCCAGCAGCCTACAGACAGGGGTGAGCCAGCCCCAGCATTTT.

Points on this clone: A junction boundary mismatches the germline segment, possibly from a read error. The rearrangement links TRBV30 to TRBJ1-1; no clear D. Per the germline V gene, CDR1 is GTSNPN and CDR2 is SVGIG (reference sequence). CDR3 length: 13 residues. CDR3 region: CARSEGMNTEAFF. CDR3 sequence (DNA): TGTGCCCGGAGTGAGGGAATGAACACTGAAGCTTTCTTT. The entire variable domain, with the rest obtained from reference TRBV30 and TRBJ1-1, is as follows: SQTIHQWPATLVQPVGSPLSLECTVEGTSNPNLYWYRQAAGRGLQLLFYSVGIGQISSEVPQNLSASRPQDRQFILSSKKLLLSDSGFYLCARSEGMNTEAFFGQGTRLTVV.

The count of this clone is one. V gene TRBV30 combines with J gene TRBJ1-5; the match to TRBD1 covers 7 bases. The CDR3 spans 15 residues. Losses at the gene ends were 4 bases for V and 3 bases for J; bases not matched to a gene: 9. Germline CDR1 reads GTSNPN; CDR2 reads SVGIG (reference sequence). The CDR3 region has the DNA TGTGCCTGGAAACGGAAAGGGACAGACAATCAGCCCCAGCATTTT. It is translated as CAWKRKGTDNQPQHF.

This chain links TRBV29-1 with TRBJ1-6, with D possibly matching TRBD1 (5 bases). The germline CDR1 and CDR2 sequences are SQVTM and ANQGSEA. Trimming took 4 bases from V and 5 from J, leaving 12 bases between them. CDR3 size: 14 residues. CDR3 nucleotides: TGCAGCGTTGCCATTGACAGAAATAATTCACCCCTCCACTTT. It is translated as CSVAIDRNNSPLHF.

DNA of the CDR3: TGTGCCAGCAGCTTGGAGAGGGGAGACTCACCCCTCCACTTT. Encoded protein: CASSLERGDSPLHF. This sequence joins TRBV5-4 and TRBJ1-6; D is perhaps TRBD1 (5 bases). V lost 0 bases and J lost 10, with 11 bases in between. The germline V gene has CDR1 SGHNT and CDR2 YYREEE (reference sequence). This CDR3 region has 14 residues.

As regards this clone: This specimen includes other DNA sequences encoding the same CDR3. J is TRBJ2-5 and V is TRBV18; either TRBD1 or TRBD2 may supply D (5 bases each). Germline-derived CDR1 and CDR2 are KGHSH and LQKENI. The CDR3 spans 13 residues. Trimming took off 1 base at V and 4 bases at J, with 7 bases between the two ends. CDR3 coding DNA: TGTGCCAGCTCACCACGTGGGACAGAGACCCAGTACTTC. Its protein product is CASSPRGTETQYF.

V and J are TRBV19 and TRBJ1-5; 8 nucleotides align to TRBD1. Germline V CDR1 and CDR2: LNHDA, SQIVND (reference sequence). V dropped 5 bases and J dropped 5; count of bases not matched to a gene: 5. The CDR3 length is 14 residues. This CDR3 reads CASSRQGSYQPQHF. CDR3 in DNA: TGTGCCAGTAGTCGACAGGGGTCCTATCAGCCCCAGCATTTT.

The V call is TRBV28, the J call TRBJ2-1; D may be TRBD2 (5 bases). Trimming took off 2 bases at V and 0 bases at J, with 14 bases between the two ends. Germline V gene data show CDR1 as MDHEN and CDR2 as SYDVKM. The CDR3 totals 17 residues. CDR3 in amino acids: CASSLGGLRSSYNEQFF. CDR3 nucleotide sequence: TGTGCCAGCAGTTTAGGTGGACTCAGGAGCTCCTACAATGAGCAGTTCTTC.

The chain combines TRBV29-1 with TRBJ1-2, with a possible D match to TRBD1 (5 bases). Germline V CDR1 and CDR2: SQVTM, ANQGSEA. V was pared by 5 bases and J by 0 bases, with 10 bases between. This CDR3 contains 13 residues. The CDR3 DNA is TGCAGCGTTAGTGGGGGTGCTAACTATGGCTACACCTTC. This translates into CSVSGGANYGYTF. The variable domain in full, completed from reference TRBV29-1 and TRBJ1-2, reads SAVISQKPSRDICQRGTSLTIQCQVDSQVTMMFWYRQQPGQSLTLIATANQGSEATYESGFVIDKFPISRPNLTFSTLTVSNMSPEDSSIYLCSVSGGANYGYTFGSGTRLTVV.

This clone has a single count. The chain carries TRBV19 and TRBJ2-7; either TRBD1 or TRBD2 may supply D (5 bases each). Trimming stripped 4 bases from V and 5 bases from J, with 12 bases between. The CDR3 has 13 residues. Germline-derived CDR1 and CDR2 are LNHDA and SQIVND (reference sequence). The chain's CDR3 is CASSNQGVNEQYF. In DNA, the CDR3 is TGTGCCAGTAGTAATCAGGGAGTCAACGAGCAGTACTTC.

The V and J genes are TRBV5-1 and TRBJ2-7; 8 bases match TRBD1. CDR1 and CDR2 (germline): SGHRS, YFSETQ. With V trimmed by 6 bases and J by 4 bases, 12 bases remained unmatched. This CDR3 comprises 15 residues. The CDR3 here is CASTPSGTGPYEQYF. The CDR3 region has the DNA TGCGCCAGCACCCCAAGTGGGACAGGACCATACGAGCAGTACTTC.

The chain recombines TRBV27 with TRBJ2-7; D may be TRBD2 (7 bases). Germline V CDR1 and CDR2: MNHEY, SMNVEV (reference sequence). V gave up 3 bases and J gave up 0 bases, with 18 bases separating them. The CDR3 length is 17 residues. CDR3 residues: CASSFWGGSTNSYEQYF. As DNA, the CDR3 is TGTGCCAGCAGTTTTTGGGGGGGCTCAACTAACTCCTACGAGCAGTACTTC.

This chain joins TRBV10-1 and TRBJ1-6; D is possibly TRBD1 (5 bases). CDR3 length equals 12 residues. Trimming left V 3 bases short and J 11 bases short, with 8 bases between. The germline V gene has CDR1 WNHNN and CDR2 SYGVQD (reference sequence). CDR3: CASSDREAPLHF. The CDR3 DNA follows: TGCGCCAGCAGTGACAGGGAAGCACCCCTCCACTTT.

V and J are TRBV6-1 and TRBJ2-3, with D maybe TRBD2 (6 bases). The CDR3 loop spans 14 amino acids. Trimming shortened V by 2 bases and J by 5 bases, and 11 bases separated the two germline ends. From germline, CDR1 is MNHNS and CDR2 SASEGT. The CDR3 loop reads CASSESRLEDTQYF. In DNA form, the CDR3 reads TGTGCCAGCAGTGAATCCAGACTAGAAGATACGCAGTATTTT.

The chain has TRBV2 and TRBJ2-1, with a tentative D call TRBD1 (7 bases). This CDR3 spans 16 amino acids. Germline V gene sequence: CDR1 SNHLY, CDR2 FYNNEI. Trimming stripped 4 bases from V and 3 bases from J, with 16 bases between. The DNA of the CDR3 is TGTGCCAGCAGTGCCCAGGGGGGACAGTTCTACAATGAGCAGTTCTTC. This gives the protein CASSAQGGQFYNEQFF.

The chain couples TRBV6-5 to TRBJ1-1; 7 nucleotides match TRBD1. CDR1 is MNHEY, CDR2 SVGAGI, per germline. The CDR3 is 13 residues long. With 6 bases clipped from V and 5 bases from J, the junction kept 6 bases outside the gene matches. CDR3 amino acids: CASRNRGRTEAFF. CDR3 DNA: TGTGCCAGCAGAAACAGGGGAAGGACTGAAGCTTTCTTT.

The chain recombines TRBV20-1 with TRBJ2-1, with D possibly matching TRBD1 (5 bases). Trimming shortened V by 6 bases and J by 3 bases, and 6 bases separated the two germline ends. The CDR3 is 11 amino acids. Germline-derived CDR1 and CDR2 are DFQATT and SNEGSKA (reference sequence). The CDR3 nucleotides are TGCAGTGCGGGGCTCTACAATGAGCAGTTCTTC. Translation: CSAGLYNEQFF.

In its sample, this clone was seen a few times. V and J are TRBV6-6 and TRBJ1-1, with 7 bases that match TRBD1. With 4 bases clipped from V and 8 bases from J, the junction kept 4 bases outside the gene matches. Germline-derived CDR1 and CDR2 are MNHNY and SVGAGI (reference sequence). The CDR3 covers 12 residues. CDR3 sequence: CASSSKTGEAFF. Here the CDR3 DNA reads TGTGCCAGCAGTTCAAAGACAGGGGAAGCTTTCTTT.

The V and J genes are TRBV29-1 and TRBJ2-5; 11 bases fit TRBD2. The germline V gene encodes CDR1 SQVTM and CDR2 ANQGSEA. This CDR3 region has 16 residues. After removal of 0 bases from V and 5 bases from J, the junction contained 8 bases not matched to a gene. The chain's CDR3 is CSVEETSGAYSETQYF. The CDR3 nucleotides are TGCAGCGTTGAAGAGACTAGCGGGGCGTATTCGGAGACCCAGTACTTC.

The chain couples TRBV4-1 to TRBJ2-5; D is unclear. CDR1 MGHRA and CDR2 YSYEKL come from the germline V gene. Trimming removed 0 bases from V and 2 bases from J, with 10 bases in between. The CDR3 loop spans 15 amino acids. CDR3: CASSQDGILQETQYF. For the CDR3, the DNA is TGCGCCAGCAGCCAAGACGGAATACTACAAGAGACCCAGTACTTC.

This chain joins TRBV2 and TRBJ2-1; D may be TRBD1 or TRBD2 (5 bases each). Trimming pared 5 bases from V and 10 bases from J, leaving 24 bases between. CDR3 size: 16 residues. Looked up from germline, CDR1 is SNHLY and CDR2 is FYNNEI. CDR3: CASSRGRGDQYGEQFF. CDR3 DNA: TGTGCCAGCAGTCGGGGAAGGGGAGACCAATACGGAGAGCAGTTCTTC.

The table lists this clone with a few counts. In DNA form, the CDR3 reads TGTGCCAGCAGCTCGATGGCGGCCAGCGGGGTTATACATACGCAGTATTTT. It codes for CASSSMAASGVIHTQYF. The V call is TRBV7-9, the J call TRBJ2-3, with 7 bases aligning to TRBD2. CDR1 is SEHNR and CDR2 is FQNEAQ in the germline V gene (reference sequence). The CDR3 covers 17 residues. V was clipped by 4 bases and J by 7 bases; unmatched bases: 17.

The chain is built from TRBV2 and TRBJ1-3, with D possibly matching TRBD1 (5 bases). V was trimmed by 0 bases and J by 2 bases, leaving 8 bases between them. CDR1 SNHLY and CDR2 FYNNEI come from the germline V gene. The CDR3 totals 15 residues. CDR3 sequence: CASSEAKGTGNTIYF. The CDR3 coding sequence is TGTGCCAGCAGTGAAGCAAAGGGGACTGGAAACACCATATATTTT.

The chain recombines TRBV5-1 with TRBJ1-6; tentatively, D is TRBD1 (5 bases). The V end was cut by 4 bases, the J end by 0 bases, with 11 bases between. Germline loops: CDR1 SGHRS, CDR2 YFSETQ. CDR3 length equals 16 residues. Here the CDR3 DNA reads TGCGCCAGCAGCGCGGGGCCGAGCTCCTATAATTCACCCCTCCACTTT. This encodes CASSAGPSSYNSPLHF.

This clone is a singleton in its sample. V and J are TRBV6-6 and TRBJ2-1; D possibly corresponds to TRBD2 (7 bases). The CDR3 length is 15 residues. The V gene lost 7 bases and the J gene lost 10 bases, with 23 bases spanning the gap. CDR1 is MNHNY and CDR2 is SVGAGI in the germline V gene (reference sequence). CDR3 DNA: TGTGCCAGCAACGGAGGGGGGGGCCCTCGTGAGGAGCAGTTCTTC. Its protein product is CASNGGGGPREEQFF.